These 5 T cell receptor beta chains were sequenced from one sample in a study of T cell responses to AZD1222 COVID-19 vaccine. Method: immunoSEQ multiplex PCR; TCRdb's copy keeps in-frame clones and lacks some. The repertoire includes 120,000 to 150,000 clones, roughly nine tenths of them detected once, and about a tenth sits in the top ten. Material: peripheral blood, obtained 28 days after the second AZD1222 dose. These receptors were collected from an adult who received the AZD1222 COVID-19 vaccine.

V is TRBV6-2 or TRBV6-3 and J is TRBJ1-2, with 8 bases lining up with TRBD1. Trimming removed 2 bases from V and 0 bases from J; junction bases left unmatched: 14. CDR1 is MNHEY and CDR2 is SVGEGT in the germline V gene. The length of the CDR3 is 19 residues. CDR3 nucleotides: TGTGCCAGCAGTTACGACCTAACATGGGACAGGCTTCCTAACTATGGCTACACCTTC. It is translated as CASSYDLTWDRLPNYGYTF.

The chain is built from TRBV3-1 (or the pseudogene TRBV3-2) and TRBJ1-2; D not certain. This CDR3 is 15 amino acids long. From germline, CDR1 is LGHDT and CDR2 YNNKEL (reference sequence). Between the trimmed V and J ends, which lost 5 bases and 4 bases, there was a span of 17 bases. The chain's CDR3 is CASSFRSGVGYGYTF. The CDR3 DNA is TGTGCCAGCAGCTTCCGGTCCGGGGTGGGCTATGGCTACACCTTC.

This sequence joins TRBV24-1 and TRBJ2-1; 10 bases line up with TRBD2. The CDR3 is 13 amino acids. V was clipped by 12 bases and J by 8 bases; unmatched bases: 9. From germline, CDR1 is KGHDR and CDR2 SFDVKD. The DNA of the CDR3 is TGTGCCTCCGCTCCTAGCGGGGGCGATGAGCAGTTCTTC. It yields the protein CASAPSGGDEQFF.

This clone appeared once. V gene TRBV7-9 combines with J gene TRBJ1-1; D perhaps matches TRBD1 (5 bases). The V gene's germline CDR1 is SEHNR and CDR2 FQNEAQ (reference sequence). Trimming removed 3 bases from V and 5 bases from J, with 13 bases in between. The CDR3 is 14 amino acids. The CDR3, as DNA: TGTGCCAGCAGCTTTAGGGGTGGGGAGACTGAAGCTTTCTTT. It yields the protein CASSFRGGETEAFF.

The chain uses TRBV7-9 and TRBJ1-6; D uncertain. V was clipped by 5 bases and J by 7 bases, with 15 bases between them. Germline lookup yields CDR1 SEHNR and CDR2 FQNEAQ (reference sequence). The CDR3 runs to 15 residues. CDR3 residues: CASSRVSRPNSPLHF. CDR3 coding DNA: TGTGCCAGCAGCAGGGTGTCAAGGCCGAATTCACCCCTCCACTTT.